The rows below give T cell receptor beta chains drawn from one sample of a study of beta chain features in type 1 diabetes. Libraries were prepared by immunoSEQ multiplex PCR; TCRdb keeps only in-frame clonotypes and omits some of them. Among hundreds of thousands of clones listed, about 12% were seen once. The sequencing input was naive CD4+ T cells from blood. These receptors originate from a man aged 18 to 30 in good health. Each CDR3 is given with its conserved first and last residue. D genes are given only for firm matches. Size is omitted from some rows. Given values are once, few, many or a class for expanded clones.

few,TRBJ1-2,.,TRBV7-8,TGTGCCAGCAGCCCCTTTGAAGGGAGCTATGGCTACACCTTC,CASSPFEGSYGYTF
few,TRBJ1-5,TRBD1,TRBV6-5,TGTGCCAGCAGCGAGGACAGGAATAGCAATCAGCCCCAGCATTTT,CASSEDRNSNQPQHF
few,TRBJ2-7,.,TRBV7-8,TGTGCCAGCATCCTACGTCGGGGAATCGGCGAGCAGTACTTC,CASILRRGIGEQYF
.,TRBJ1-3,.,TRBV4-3,TGCGCCAGCAGCCAAGATCCCGGGGATACTGGAAACACCATATATTTT,CASSQDPGDTGNTIYF
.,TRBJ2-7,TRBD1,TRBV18,TGTGCCAGCTCCTCGACAGGGACCTACGAGCAGTACTTC,CASSSTGTYEQYF
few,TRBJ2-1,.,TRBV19,TGTGCCAGTAGTATGTGGGGCGCAGGGCATGAGCAGTTCTTC,CASSMWGAGHEQFF
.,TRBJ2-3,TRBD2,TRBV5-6,TGTGCCAGCAGCTTCAGCGGGAGTGCAGATACGCAGTATTTT,CASSFSGSADTQYF
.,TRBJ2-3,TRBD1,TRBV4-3,TGCGCCAGCAGCCAAGATAGAGGGGGCGTGAATACGCAGTATTTT,CASSQDRGGVNTQYF
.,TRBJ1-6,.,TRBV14,TGTGCCAGCAGCCAAGGGGCGCCGAGCTCCTATAATTCACCCCTCCACTTT,CASSQGAPSSYNSPLHF
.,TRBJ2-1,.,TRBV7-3,TGTGCCAGCAGCTTAAACACGGGAGCCTACAATGAGCAGTTCTTC,CASSLNTGAYNEQFF
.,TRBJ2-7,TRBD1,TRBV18,TGTGCCAGCCGGGGCTGGACAGGGGTCGAGCAGTACTTC,CASRGWTGVEQYF
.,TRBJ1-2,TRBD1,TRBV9,TGTGCCAGCAGCGTAGTAGAATGGGACAGTCACTATGGCTACACCTTC,CASSVVEWDSHYGYTF
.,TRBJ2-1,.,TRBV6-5,TGTGCCAGCAGTTACTTCGTCCTAGTGGAGATTTGGGAGCAGTTCTTC,CASSYFVLVEIWEQFF
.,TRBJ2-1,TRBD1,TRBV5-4,TGTGCCAGCAGGGGACAGGGTTACAATGAGCAGTTCTTC,CASRGQGYNEQFF
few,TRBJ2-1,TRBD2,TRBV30,TGTGCCTGGAGCGTCGGACTAGCGGGTCAGGTTGAGCAGTTCTTC,CAWSVGLAGQVEQFF
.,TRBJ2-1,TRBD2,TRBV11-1,TGTGCCAGCAGCTTAGTTAGCGGGAGTTACAATGAGCAGTTCTTC,CASSLVSGSYNEQFF